The 9 T cell receptor beta chains reported below all come from one sample, sequenced in a study of blood T cell repertoires in COVID-19. Measured with immunoSEQ multiplex PCR; TCRdb has only the in-frame clones, and not every one. The table lists around 300,000 clones, approximately 85% of them singletons, with around 10% in the top ten. Sequencing was done on a sample of peripheral blood. The source is a woman in her seventies with acute or convalescent COVID-19.

The gene calls are TRBV12-5 and TRBJ1-6; TRBD1 agrees at 8 bases. V gave up 1 base and J gave up 7 bases; unmatched junction bases: 12. This CDR3 contains 18 residues. CDR1 and CDR2 (germline): LGHNT, FRNRAP. The CDR3 loop reads CASGLADPRTGKNSPLHF. The CDR3 bases are TGTGCTAGTGGTTTGGCCGATCCCCGGACAGGGAAAAATTCACCCCTCCACTTT.

The chain has TRBV11-2 and TRBJ1-2; 7 nucleotides line up with TRBD1. This CDR3 is 16 amino acids long. Germline V gene lookup returns CDR1 SGHAT and CDR2 FQNNGV. The ends lost 4 bases at V and 3 bases at J; junction bases unmatched: 11. The CDR3, as DNA: TGTGCCAGCAGCTCATTTTTCGACAGGGAACACTATGGCTACACCTTC. This sequence encodes CASSSFFDREHYGYTF.

The rearrangement links TRBV5-1 to TRBJ2-2, with 9 nucleotides matching TRBD1. The germline V gene encodes CDR1 SGHRS and CDR2 YFSETQ. This CDR3 spans 15 amino acids. The junction had 2 bases not matched to a gene; V was cut back by 4 bases and J by 1 base. This CDR3 reads CASSAGQGNTGELFF. CDR3 DNA sequence: TGCGCCAGCAGCGCGGGACAGGGGAACACCGGGGAGCTGTTTTTT.

This sequence joins TRBV12-2 and TRBJ2-1; no check of the table's D call, TRBD2, against the DNA was made. TRBV12-2 is designated a pseudogene. CDR3 length equals 18 residues. The CDR3 DNA reads as TGTGCAAGTCGCTTAAACGGACTAGCGGGGTACTCCTACAATGAGCAGTTCTTC. It is translated as CASRLNGLAGYSYNEQFF.

Only one count was recorded for this clone. The genes are TRBV18 and TRBJ2-2; 8 positions agree with TRBD1. Trimming at V came to 3 bases and at J to 5 bases, leaving 11 bases not matched to a gene. The CDR3 is 17 residues long. Germline V CDR1 and CDR2: KGHSH, LQKENI. DNA for the CDR3: TGTGCCAGCTCACCTTTTATGGTCCAGGGGGCGACCGGGGAGCTGTTTTTT. It translates to CASSPFMVQGATGELFF.

This clone has only one observation. The rearrangement joins TRBV19 to TRBJ1-2, with D perhaps TRBD1 (6 bases). Trimming shortened V by 7 bases and J by 5 bases, and 14 bases separated the two germline ends. Germline CDR1 is LNHDA and CDR2 is SQIVND (reference sequence). The CDR3 covers 13 residues. The CDR3 DNA reads TGTGCCAGTAACGCGGGGGCTGGATATGGCTACACCTTC. This translates into CASNAGAGYGYTF.

The chain uses TRBV15 and TRBJ1-4; 7 bases align to TRBD1. With V trimmed by 5 bases and J by 8 bases, 8 bases remained unmatched. The CDR3 runs to 14 residues. Germline lookup yields CDR1 LNHNV and CDR2 YYDKDF (reference sequence). CDR3 DNA sequence: TGTGCCACCAGCCCCAGGGGGTTTGGGGAAAAACTGTTTTTT. This translates into CATSPRGFGEKLFF.

This chain uses TRBV2 with TRBJ1-2; possibly TRBD1 for D (6 bases). Germline CDR1 SNHLY, CDR2 FYNNEI. The CDR3 has 10 residues. V shed 11 bases and J shed 8 bases, with 12 bases lying between them. The chain's CDR3 is CADRTSGYTF. The CDR3 DNA reads TGTGCCGACAGGACTTCCGGCTACACCTTC.

The chain recombines TRBV6-6 with TRBJ1-2, with D tentatively TRBD1 (5 bases). Germline V gene lookup returns CDR1 MNHNY and CDR2 SVGAGI (reference sequence). V was cut by 5 bases and J by 4 bases, with 14 bases left in between. This CDR3 is 14 amino acids long. The CDR3 region is CASSGVEGSYGYTF. For the CDR3, the DNA is TGTGCCAGCAGTGGGGTGGAGGGGTCCTATGGCTACACCTTC.